This TCR beta chain was sequenced for a study of beta chain features in type 1 diabetes. In the study overall: Examination of sorted cells across all samples involved 98,000,000 or so cells.

This clone was seen only a few times. The antigen remains undetermined. The study reverse transcribed the entire isolated RNA, so it sequenced expressed TCRB transcripts. The table came from immunoSEQ multiplex PCR; TCRdb's copy has only in-frame clones and leaves some out. Here the sample spans more than 95,000 clones, approximately 15% being singletons. Study-level points and caveats: Shortening that was moderate but significant affected the TCRB CDR3s of Type 1 diabetes patients in all four CD4+ subsets.

The CDR3 covers 15 residues. The V gene lost 2 bases and the J gene lost 4 bases, with 12 bases spanning the gap. The germline CDR1 and CDR2 sequences are MDHEN and SYDVKM. One heparinised draw of blood, averaging around 120 mL, came from each donor. Via the markers CD45RO/CCR7/CD25/CD127/CD95/CD27, stem cell-like memory, regulatory, central memory and naive CD4+ cells were sorted. The source is a man between 18 and 35 years old with type 1 diabetes. The chain links TRBV28 to TRBJ2-1; the D is unclear. The sequenced sample was central memory CD4+ T cells from blood. CDR3 bases: TGTGCCAGCAGTTTAATTCAGGAAAGGTACAATGAGCAGTTCTTC. Translation gives CASSLIQERYNEQFF.